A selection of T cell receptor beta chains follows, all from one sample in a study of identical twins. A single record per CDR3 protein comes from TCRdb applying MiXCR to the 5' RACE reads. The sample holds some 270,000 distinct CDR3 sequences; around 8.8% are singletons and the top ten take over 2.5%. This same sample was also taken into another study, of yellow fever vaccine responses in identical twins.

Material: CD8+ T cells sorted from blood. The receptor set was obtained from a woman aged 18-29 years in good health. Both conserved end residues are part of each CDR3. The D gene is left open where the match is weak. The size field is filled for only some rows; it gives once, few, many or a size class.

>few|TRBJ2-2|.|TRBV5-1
CASSLWGQGTGELFF
TGCGCCAGCAGCCTCTGGGGGCAGGGCACCGGGGAGCTGTTTTTT
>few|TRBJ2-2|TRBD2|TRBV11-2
CASSLVSAGVPGELFF
TGTGCCAGCAGCTTAGTCTCAGCGGGAGTACCCGGGGAGCTGTTTTTT
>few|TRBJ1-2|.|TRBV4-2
CASSPIGQTNNYGYTF
TGTGCCAGCAGCCCCATAGGACAGACGAATAACTATGGCTACACCTTC
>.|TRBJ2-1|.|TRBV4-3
CASSPVPGPIVNNEQFF
TGCGCCAGCAGCCCGGTTCCGGGACCGATAGTTAACAATGAGCAGTTCTTC
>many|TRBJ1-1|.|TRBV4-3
CASSQARGATEAFF
TGCGCCAGCAGCCAAGCGCGGGGGGCCACTGAAGCTTTCTTT
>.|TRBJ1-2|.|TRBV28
CASDGVGYGYTF
TGTGCCAGCGACGGCGTCGGCTATGGCTACACCTTC
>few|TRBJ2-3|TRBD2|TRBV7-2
CASSLSLAGGGTSTDTQYF
TGTGCCAGCAGCTTATCACTAGCGGGAGGGGGGACTAGCACAGATACGCAGTATTTT
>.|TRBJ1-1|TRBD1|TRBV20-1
CSARTGATRLAFF
TGCAGTGCTCGGACAGGGGCCACGAGGTTGGCTTTCTTT
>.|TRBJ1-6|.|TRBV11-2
CASSLEAEPYNSPLHF
TGTGCCAGCAGCTTAGAGGCGGAGCCGTATAATTCACCCCTCCACTTT
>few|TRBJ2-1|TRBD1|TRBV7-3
CASSLTGTGGGGYNEQFF
TGTGCCAGCAGCTTAACCGGGACAGGGGGCGGGGGTTACAATGAGCAGTTCTTC
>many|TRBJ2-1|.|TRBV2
CASSSDRSSSYNEQFF
TGTGCCAGCAGTTCCGACAGGTCAAGCTCCTACAATGAGCAGTTCTTC
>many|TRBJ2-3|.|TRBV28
CASSPGVSNTDTQYF
TGTGCCAGCAGTCCCGGTGTGTCGAACACAGATACGCAGTATTTT
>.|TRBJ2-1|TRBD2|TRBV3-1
CASSQEGLAGGVYNEQFF
TGTGCCAGCAGCCAAGAGGGACTAGCGGGGGGAGTCTACAATGAGCAGTTCTTC
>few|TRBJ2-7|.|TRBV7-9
CASSDRRRVNSYEQYF
TGTGCCAGCAGCGATAGGCGAAGGGTCAACTCCTACGAGCAGTACTTC
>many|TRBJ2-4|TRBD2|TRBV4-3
CASSHLAGGLSLVAKNIQYF
TGCGCCAGCAGCCATTTAGCGGGAGGGCTGAGTTTGGTGGCCAAAAACATTCAGTACTTC
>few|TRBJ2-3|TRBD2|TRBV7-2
CASSRLPSGASTDTQYF
TGTGCCAGCAGCCGTCTCCCTAGCGGAGCTAGCACAGATACGCAGTATTTT
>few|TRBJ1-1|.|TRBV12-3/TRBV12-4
CASSVVGTEAFF
TGTGCCAGCAGTGTGGTTGGGACTGAAGCTTTCTTT
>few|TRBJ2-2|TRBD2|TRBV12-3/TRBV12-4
CASSLSRSGSGNPTGELFF
TGTGCCAGCAGTTTAAGTAGGTCGGGTAGCGGGAATCCTACCGGGGAGCTGTTTTTT
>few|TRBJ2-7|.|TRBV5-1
CASSLELANSYEQYF
TGCGCCAGCAGCTTGGAACTAGCAAACTCCTACGAGCAGTACTTC
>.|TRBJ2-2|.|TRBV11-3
CASSFQGNTGELFF
TGTGCCAGCAGCTTTCAAGGGAACACCGGGGAGCTGTTTTTT
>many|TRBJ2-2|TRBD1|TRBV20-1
CSVKTGVGDTGELFF
TGCAGTGTTAAGACAGGGGTGGGGGACACCGGGGAGCTGTTTTTT
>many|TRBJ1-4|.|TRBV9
CASSVAGSDEKLFF
TGTGCCAGCAGCGTGGCAGGGAGTGATGAAAAACTGTTTTTT
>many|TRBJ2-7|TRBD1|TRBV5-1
CASSSDRGNSYEQYF
TGCGCCAGCAGCTCTGACAGGGGGAACTCCTACGAGCAGTACTTC
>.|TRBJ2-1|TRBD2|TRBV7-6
CASSLIHEGSGERLYEQFF
TGTGCCAGCAGCTTGATCCACGAGGGTAGCGGGGAGCGCTTGTATGAGCAGTTCTTC
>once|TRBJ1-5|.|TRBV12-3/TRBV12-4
CASSGGGPDNQPQHF
TGTGCCAGCAGCGGCGGGGGCCCCGACAATCAGCCCCAGCATTTT
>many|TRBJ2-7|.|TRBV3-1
CASSQKIRSEQYF
TGTGCCAGCAGCCAAAAGATCCGATCCGAGCAGTACTTC
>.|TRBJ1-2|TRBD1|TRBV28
CASSLSDRVYGYTF
TGTGCCAGCAGTTTATCCGACAGGGTATATGGCTACACCTTC
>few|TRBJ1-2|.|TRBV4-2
CASSQDDIYGYTF
TGTGCCAGCAGCCAAGACGACATCTATGGCTACACCTTC
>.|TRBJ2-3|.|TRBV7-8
CASSLNVAGPRESTDTQYF
TGTGCCAGCAGCTTAAATGTGGCGGGACCCCGAGAAAGCACAGATACGCAGTATTTT
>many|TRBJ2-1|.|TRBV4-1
CASSQDGGGDHYNEQFF
TGCGCCAGCAGCCAAGACGGCGGCGGGGACCATTACAATGAGCAGTTCTTC
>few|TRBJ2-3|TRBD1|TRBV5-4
CASSFGTGYTDTQYF
TGTGCCAGCAGCTTCGGGACAGGGTACACAGATACGCAGTATTTT
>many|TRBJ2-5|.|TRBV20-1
CSAGGVQETQYF
TGCAGTGCCGGGGGAGTCCAAGAGACCCAGTACTTC
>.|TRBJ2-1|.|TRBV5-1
CASSFSYLGNEQFF
TGCGCCAGCAGCTTTTCTTACCTTGGGAATGAGCAGTTCTTC
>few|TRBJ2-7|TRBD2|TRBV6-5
CASSYGGSAYEQYF
TGTGCCAGCAGTTATGGCGGGAGCGCCTACGAGCAGTACTTC
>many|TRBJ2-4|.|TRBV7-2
CASSLAGNIQYF
TGTGCCAGCAGTCTAGCCGGAAACATTCAGTACTTC
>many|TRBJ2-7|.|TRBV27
CASSRTSPPRSYEQYF
TGTGCCAGCTCTCGCACCTCGCCCCCCCGGTCCTACGAGCAGTACTTC
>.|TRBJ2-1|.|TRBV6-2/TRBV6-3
CASSTILDSNLFF
TGTGCCAGCAGTACCATTCTTGACAGTAATCTGTTCTTC
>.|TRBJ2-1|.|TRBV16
CASRQQDGGHEQFF
TGTGCCAGCAGACAACAGGACGGGGGACATGAGCAGTTCTTC
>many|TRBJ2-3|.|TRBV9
CASSFRTGSTDTQYF
TGTGCCAGCAGCTTCCGGACGGGATCCACAGATACGCAGTATTTT